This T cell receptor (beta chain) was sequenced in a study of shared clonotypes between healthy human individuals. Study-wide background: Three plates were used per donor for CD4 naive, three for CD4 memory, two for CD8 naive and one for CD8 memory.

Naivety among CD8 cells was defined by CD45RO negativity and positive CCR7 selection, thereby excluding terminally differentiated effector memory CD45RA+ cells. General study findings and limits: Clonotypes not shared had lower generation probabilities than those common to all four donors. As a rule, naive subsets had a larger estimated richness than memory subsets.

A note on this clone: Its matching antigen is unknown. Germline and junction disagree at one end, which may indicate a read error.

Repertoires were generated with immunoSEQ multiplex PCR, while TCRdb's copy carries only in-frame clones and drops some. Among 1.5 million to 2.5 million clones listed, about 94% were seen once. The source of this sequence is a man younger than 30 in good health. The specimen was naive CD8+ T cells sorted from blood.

The CDR3 is CTSSPLGQGGTDTQYF. The CDR3 DNA reads as TGTACCAGCAGCCCCCTCGGACAGGGTGGCACAGATACGCAGTATTTT. V usage is TRBV7-9 and J usage is TRBJ2-3; 8 bases match TRBD1. This CDR3 has 16 residues. Germline-derived CDR1 and CDR2 are SEHNR and FQNEAQ (reference sequence).